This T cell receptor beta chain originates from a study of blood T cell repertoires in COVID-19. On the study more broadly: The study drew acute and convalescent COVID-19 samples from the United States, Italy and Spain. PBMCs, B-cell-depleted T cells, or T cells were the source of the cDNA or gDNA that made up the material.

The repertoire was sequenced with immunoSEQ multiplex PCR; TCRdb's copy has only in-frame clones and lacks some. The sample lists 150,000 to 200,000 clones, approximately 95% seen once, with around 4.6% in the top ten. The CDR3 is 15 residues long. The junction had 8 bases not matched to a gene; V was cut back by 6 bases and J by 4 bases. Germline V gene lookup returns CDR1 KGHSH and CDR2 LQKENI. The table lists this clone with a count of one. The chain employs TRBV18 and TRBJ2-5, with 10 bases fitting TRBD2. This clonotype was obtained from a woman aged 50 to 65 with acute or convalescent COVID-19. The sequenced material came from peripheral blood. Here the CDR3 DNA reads TGTGCCAGCTCGTCGAGAGTAGCGGGGGGAGAGACCCAGTACTTC. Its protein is CASSSRVAGGETQYF.